This TCR beta chain was found in a study of shared clonotypes between healthy human individuals. Profiling relied on immunoSEQ multiplex PCR, and the TCRdb table lists in-frame clones only, not all of them. Of about 1,800,000 clones in the sample, over 85% were seen once. V was pared by 5 bases and J by 0 bases, with 11 bases between. The CDR3 sequence is 15 residues long. Germline-derived CDR1 and CDR2 are SGHTA and FQGNSA. CD45RO-negative CD8 cells positively selected for CCR7 made up the naive population, which excluded terminally differentiated effector memory CD45RA+ cells. The sequence was obtained from a man between 18 and 29 years old in good health. The chain has TRBV7-2 and TRBJ1-5; possible D gene TRBD1, 5 bases. Sample: naive CD8+ T cells sorted from blood. CDR3 in amino acids: CASSGWGNSNQPQHF. The CDR3 bases are TGTGCCAGCAGCGGTTGGGGGAATAGCAATCAGCCCCAGCATTTT.